This TCR beta chain was recovered during a study of OX40 agonist ivuxolimab in advanced cancers. Study findings and constraints: The antigens recognized by the expanded peripheral T cells, that is their antigen specificity, were not determined.

The CDR3 is 16 residues long. Looked up from germline, CDR1 is SGDLS and CDR2 is YYNGEE. The ends were cut back, 4 bases at V and 0 bases at J, with 14 bases in the middle. Measured with immunoSEQ multiplex PCR; TCRdb has only the in-frame clones, and not every one. The sample has roughly 64,000 clones; more than 80% are singletons. This clone appeared once. Its antigen is undetermined. The material was CD4+ or CD8+ T cells sorted from blood, obtained in a trial of the OX40 agonist ivuxolimab. The TCR sequence derives from an adult with an advanced solid tumor such as melanoma, head and neck, liver or kidney cancer. The gene calls are TRBV9 and TRBJ1-3; D is ambiguous. The CDR3 DNA is TGTGCCAGCAGCTTCCAATCGGGGATCTCTGGAAACACCATATATTTT. Residues: CASSFQSGISGNTIYF.